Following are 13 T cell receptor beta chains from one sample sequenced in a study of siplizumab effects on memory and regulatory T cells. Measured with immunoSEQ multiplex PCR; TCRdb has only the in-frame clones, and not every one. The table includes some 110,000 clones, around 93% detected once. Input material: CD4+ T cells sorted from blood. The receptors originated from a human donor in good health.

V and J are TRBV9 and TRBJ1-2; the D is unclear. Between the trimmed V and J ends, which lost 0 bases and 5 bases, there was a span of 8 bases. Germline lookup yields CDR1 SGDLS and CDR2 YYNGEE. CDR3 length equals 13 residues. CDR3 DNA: TGTGCCAGCAGCGTAGTTGGGGATTATGGCTACACCTTC. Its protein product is CASSVVGDYGYTF.

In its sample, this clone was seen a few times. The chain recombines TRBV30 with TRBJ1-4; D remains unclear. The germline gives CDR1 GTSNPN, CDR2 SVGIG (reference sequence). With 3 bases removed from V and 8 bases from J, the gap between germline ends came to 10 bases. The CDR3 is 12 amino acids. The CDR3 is CAWRGDWEKLFF. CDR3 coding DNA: TGTGCCTGGAGAGGAGATTGGGAAAAACTGTTTTTT.

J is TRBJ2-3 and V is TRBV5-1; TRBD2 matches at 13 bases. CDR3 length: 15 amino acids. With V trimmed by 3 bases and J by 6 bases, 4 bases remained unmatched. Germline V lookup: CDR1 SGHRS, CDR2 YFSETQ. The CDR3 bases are TGCGCCAGCAGCTCCACTAGCGGGGGGGCCGATACGCAGTATTTT. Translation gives CASSSTSGGADTQYF.

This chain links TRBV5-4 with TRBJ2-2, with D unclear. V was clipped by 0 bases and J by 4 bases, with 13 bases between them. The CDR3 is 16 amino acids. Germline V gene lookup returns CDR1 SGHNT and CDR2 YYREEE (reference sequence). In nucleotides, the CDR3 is TGTGCCAGCAGCTTGGGGGTGTTAAAGGTCACCGGGGAGCTGTTTTTT. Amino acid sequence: CASSLGVLKVTGELFF.

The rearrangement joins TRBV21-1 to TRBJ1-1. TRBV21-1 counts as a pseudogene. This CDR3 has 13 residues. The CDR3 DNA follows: TGTGCCAGCAAGGTCGGGGGGAACACTGAAGCTTTCTTT. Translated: CASKVGGNTEAFF.

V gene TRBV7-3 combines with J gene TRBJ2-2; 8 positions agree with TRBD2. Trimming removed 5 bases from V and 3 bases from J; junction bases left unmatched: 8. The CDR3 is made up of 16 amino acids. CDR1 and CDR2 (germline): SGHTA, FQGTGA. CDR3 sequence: CASSPRGSGDTGELFF. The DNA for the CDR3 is TGTGCCAGCAGCCCCCGTGGTAGCGGGGACACCGGGGAGCTGTTTTTT.

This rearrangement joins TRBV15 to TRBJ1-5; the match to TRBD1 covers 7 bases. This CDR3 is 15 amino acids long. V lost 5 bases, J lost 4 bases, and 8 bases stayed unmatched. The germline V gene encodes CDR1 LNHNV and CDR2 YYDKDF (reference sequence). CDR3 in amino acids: CATSARGTDNQPQHF. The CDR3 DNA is TGTGCCACCAGCGCGCGAGGGACAGATAATCAGCCCCAGCATTTT.

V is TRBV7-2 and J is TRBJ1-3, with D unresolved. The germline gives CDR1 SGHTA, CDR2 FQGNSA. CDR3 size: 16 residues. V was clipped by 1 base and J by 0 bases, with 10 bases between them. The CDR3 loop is CASSLVRLDSGNTIYF. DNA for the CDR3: TGTGCCAGCAGCTTAGTCAGATTGGACTCTGGAAACACCATATATTTT.

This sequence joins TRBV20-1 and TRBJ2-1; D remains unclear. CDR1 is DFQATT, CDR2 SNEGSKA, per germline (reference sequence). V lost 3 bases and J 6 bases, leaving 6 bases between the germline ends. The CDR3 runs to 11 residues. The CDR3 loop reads CSASVRNEQFF. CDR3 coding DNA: TGCAGTGCTAGTGTACGCAATGAGCAGTTCTTC.

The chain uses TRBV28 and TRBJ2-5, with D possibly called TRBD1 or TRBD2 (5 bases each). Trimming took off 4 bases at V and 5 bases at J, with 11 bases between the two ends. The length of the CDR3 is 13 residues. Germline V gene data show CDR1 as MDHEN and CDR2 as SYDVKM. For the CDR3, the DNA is TGTGCCAGCAGTTCGAGGGGCGCGGAGACCCAGTACTTC. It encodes CASSSRGAETQYF. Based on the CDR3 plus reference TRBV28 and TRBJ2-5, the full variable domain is DVKVTQSSRYLVKRTGEKVFLECVQDMDHENMFWYRQDPGLGLRLIYFSYDVKMKEKGDIPEGYSVSREKKERFSLILESASTNQTSMYLCASSSRGAETQYFGPGTRLLVL.

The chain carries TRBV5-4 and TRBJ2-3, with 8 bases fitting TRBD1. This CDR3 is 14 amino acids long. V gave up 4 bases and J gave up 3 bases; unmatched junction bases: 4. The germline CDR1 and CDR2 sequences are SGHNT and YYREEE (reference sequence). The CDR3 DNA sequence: TGTGCCAGCAGCGGTGGACAGGGTACAGATACGCAGTATTTT. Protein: CASSGGQGTDTQYF.

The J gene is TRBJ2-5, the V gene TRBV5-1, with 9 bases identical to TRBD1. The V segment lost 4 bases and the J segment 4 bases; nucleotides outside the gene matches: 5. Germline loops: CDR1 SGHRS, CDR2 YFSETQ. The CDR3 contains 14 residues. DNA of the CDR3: TGCGCCAGCAGCCCGGGGACAGGGCGAGAGACCCAGTACTTC. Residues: CASSPGTGRETQYF.

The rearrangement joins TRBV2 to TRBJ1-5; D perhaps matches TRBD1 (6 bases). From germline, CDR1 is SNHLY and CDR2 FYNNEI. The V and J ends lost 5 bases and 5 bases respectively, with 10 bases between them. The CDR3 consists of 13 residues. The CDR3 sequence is CASSTGRDQPQHF. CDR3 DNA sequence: TGTGCCAGCAGTACAGGGAGGGATCAGCCCCAGCATTTT.